A selection of T cell receptor beta chains follows, all from one sample in a study of human T cells and chemical hapten exposure. Each CDR3 protein is one row after TCRdb ran MiXCR on the RACE reads. The data hold approximately 77,000 distinct CDR3 sequences, with around 15% observed a single time. Here the sequenced sample was whole blood, taken in connection with sensitization to the hapten diphenylcyclopropenone (DPC). The receptors derive from a woman aged 45-59 years with alopecia areata. Some clones in this sample may be carry-over from other donors' samples. CDR3s include the opening cysteine and the closing phenylalanine or tryptophan. A D gene is named only where the DNA matches it firmly. The listing skips clone size in some rows; elsewhere it reads once, few, many or a size class.

TRBV7-2	TRBJ2-3	few	TRBD2	TGTGCCAGCAGCTTAGGCGGGGGTCCCCCACCTCATACGCAGTATTTT	CASSLGGGPPPHTQYF
TRBV4-1	TRBJ2-3	.	.	TGCGCCAGCAGCCAAGGGAGAGACAGAGATACGCAGTATTTT	CASSQGRDRDTQYF
TRBV6-5	TRBJ2-7	.	TRBD2	TGTGCCAGCAGTATGGTACCAGGGACTAGCGGGGTCGAGCAGTACTTC	CASSMVPGTSGVEQYF
TRBV29-1	TRBJ2-2	.	.	TGCAGCTTCCGTCAGGGGCAAGGCACCGGGGAGCTGTTTTTT	CSFRQGQGTGELFF
TRBV12-3/TRBV12-4	TRBJ1-6	many	.	TGTGCCAGCACTGCACAAGGCAGACTCAATAATTCACCCCTCCACTTT	CASTAQGRLNNSPLHF
TRBV7-6	TRBJ1-4	few	.	TGTGCCAGCACCCCCGGGACCCAAACTAATGAAAAACTGTTTTTT	CASTPGTQTNEKLFF
TRBV7-9	TRBJ2-7	.	.	TGTGCCAGCAGCGGTCAGATCGTAGGGGGCGAGCAGTACTTC	CASSGQIVGGEQYF
TRBV15	TRBJ1-2	.	.	TGTGCCACCAGCACTACGAGGTCTCATGGCTACACCTTC	CATSTTRSHGYTF
TRBV29-1	TRBJ2-5	few	.	TGCAGCGCCGAAGAGTTGGAAGAGACCCAGTACTTC	CSAEELEETQYF
TRBV20-1	TRBJ2-3	.	TRBD2	TGCAGTGCTAGATACGGACTAGCGGGGGTCACAGATACGCAGTATTTT	CSARYGLAGVTDTQYF
TRBV3-1	TRBJ2-1	many	TRBD2	TGTGCCAGCAGCCAAGGGGGACTAGCGGGAGCTAGGTACAATGAGCAGTTCTTC	CASSQGGLAGARYNEQFF
TRBV18	TRBJ1-5	.	.	TGTGCCAGCTCACCAGAGAGAGATAGCAATCAGCCCCAGCATTTT	CASSPERDSNQPQHF
TRBV4-3	TRBJ2-5	.	TRBD1	TGCGCCAGCAGCCAAGGACAGGGAAGCCAAGAGACCCAGTACTTC	CASSQGQGSQETQYF
TRBV12-3/TRBV12-4	TRBJ1-1	few	TRBD1	TGTGCCAGCAGTCCAACGACAGGGGGGAGGACTGAAGCTTTCTTT	CASSPTTGGRTEAFF
TRBV7-6	TRBJ1-5	many	.	TGTGCCAGCAGCTTATCAGGGGATAGCAATCAGCCCCAGCATTTT	CASSLSGDSNQPQHF
TRBV4-3	TRBJ2-1	many	.	TGCGCCAGCAGCCAAGTTTTTAGCGGCAAGCAGTTCTTC	CASSQVFSGKQFF
TRBV25-1	TRBJ2-3	few	.	TGTGCCAGCAGTGAAGGAGATACGCAGTATTTT	CASSEGDTQYF
TRBV30	TRBJ2-5	.	.	TGTGCCTGGAGTAACCAAGAGACCCAGTACTTC	CAWSNQETQYF
TRBV12-3/TRBV12-4	TRBJ1-5	many	TRBD1	TGTGCCAGCAGACAGGGGAGGACGGGCAATCAGCCCCAGCATTTT	CASRQGRTGNQPQHF
TRBV20-1	TRBJ1-2	.	TRBD1	TGCAGTGCTAGCTGGACAGGCTCCTATGGCTACACCTTC	CSASWTGSYGYTF
TRBV5-1	TRBJ2-1	many	TRBD2	TGCGCCAGCAGCTTGGAATCGGCTAGCGGGAGTGCTGAGGAGCAGTTCTTC	CASSLESASGSAEEQFF
TRBV28	TRBJ2-5	.	.	TGTGCCAGCAGTGTGAGGATCGGGACCCAGTACTTC	CASSVRIGTQYF
TRBV30	TRBJ1-2	.	TRBD1	TGTGCCTGGGGCTCCCGGGACAGGAGTCTCTATGGCTACACCTTC	CAWGSRDRSLYGYTF
TRBV20-1	TRBJ2-1	many	TRBD2	TGCAGTGCTAGAGAATCAGGGAGGGATGAGCAGTTCTTC	CSARESGRDEQFF
TRBV9	TRBJ2-3	.	TRBD2	TGTGCCAGCAGCGTAGGACTAGCGGGAGGGCCTAGCACAGATACGCAGTATTTT	CASSVGLAGGPSTDTQYF
TRBV18	TRBJ2-5	many	TRBD1	TGTGCCAGCCTACAGGGGATCAAAGAGACCCAGTACTTC	CASLQGIKETQYF
TRBV19	TRBJ1-2	.	.	TGTGCCAGTAGTATAGTCGAGCACCGCGGTCGTGGCTACACCTTC	CASSIVEHRGRGYTF
TRBV7-7	TRBJ1-1	.	.	TGTGCCAGCTCGGGGAACCCGGCAACTGAAGCTTTCTTT	CASSGNPATEAFF
TRBV3-1	TRBJ2-7	few	.	TGTGCCAGCAGCGAGTTAGGGGACGAGCAGTACTTC	CASSELGDEQYF
TRBV20-1	TRBJ2-3	.	TRBD2	TGCAGTGCACGGGCGGGAGGGCCAGATACGCAGTATTTT	CSARAGGPDTQYF
TRBV7-9	TRBJ1-4	.	.	TGTGCCAGCAGCCCATTGCGCCTGGACACGCTTATTGAAAAACTGTTTTTT	CASSPLRLDTLIEKLFF
TRBV28	TRBJ2-7	few	.	TGTGCCAGCATCTCCGGGGCAGGGTTGAGAGAGCAGTACTTC	CASISGAGLREQYF
TRBV6-6	TRBJ1-6	few	TRBD1	TGTGCCAGCTTGACAGGGGATAATTCACCCCTCCACTTT	CASLTGDNSPLHF
TRBV19	TRBJ1-3	few	.	TGTGCCAGTAAAACGCCGGGACACCACTCTGGAAACACCATATATTTT	CASKTPGHHSGNTIYF
TRBV10-3	TRBJ1-1	.	TRBD1	TGTGCCATCAGGACAGGGGTGAACACTGAAGCTTTCTTT	CAIRTGVNTEAFF
TRBV20-1	TRBJ1-1	.	.	TGCAGTGCAGGACAGCTGAACACTGAAGCTTTCTTT	CSAGQLNTEAFF
TRBV29-1	TRBJ2-6	few	.	TGCAGCGTTGCGGATTCTGGGGCCAACGTCCTGACTTTC	CSVADSGANVLTF
TRBV30	TRBJ2-1	few	TRBD2	TGTGCCTGGGCCCCCCTGGGAGCGGGGGTCTACAATGAGCAGTTCTTC	CAWAPLGAGVYNEQFF
TRBV20-1	TRBJ1-1	few	TRBD1	TGCAGTGCTAGCAGAGGGGGCCCTGAAGCTTTCTTT	CSASRGGPEAFF
TRBV7-2	TRBJ1-5	few	.	TGTGCCAGCAGCTTAGTGGGGGGAAGCAATCAGCCCCAGCATTTT	CASSLVGGSNQPQHF
TRBV19	TRBJ2-7	few	TRBD2	TGTGCCAGTAGTAAAACCGGGACTAGCGGCTCCTACGAGCAGTACTTC	CASSKTGTSGSYEQYF
TRBV7-2	TRBJ2-3	.	.	TGTGCCAGCAGCTTTGAGAGAATCACAGATACGCAGTATTTT	CASSFERITDTQYF
TRBV28	TRBJ1-6	.	.	TGTGCCAGCAGTTCCCGACATTCACCCCTCCACTTT	CASSSRHSPLHF
TRBV7-2	TRBJ2-1	few	.	TGTGCCAGCAGCTCCAAGGGCGCCCCCAATGAGCAGTTCTTC	CASSSKGAPNEQFF
TRBV28	TRBJ2-7	.	.	TGTGCCAGCAGTCTTCAAACTCCGAACGAGCAGTACTTC	CASSLQTPNEQYF
TRBV12-5	TRBJ1-5	.	.	TGTGCTAGTGGTTTGTCCCCCGGAGATCAGCCCCAGCATTTT	CASGLSPGDQPQHF
TRBV4-1	TRBJ2-3	few	TRBD2	TGCGCCAGCAGCGTACTAGCGGGCCCCACAGATACGCAGTATTTT	CASSVLAGPTDTQYF
TRBV3-1	TRBJ2-7	few	TRBD1	TGTGCCAGCAGCCAACAACCGGGACAGGGTTTGTACTTC	CASSQQPGQGLYF
TRBV12-3/TRBV12-4	TRBJ1-4	.	.	TGTGCCAGCAGTTCGATAATAGCAACTAATGAAAAACTGTTTTTT	CASSSIIATNEKLFF
TRBV25-1	TRBJ2-5	few	.	TGTGCCAGCAGTGAATCTTGGGTACAAGAGACCCAGTACTTC	CASSESWVQETQYF
TRBV24-1	TRBJ2-3	.	TRBD2	TGTGCCACCAGTCGTAGCGGGACCTCACATACGCAGTATTTT	CATSRSGTSHTQYF
TRBV2	TRBJ2-4	.	TRBD2	TGTGCCAACAAACCCAGGACTAGCGGGATTGGCAAAAACATTCAGTACTTC	CANKPRTSGIGKNIQYF
TRBV6-5	TRBJ2-3	few	TRBD2	TGTGCCAGCAGAGCGGGAGTAAAGTCCACAGATACGCAGTATTTT	CASRAGVKSTDTQYF
TRBV7-6	TRBJ1-1	many	.	TGTGCCAGCAGCCCTGACGGAGAAGCTTTCTTT	CASSPDGEAFF
TRBV20-1	TRBJ2-5	.	TRBD2	TGCAGTGCAACAACCTGGACTAGCGGGAGTGGTGAGACCCAGTACTTC	CSATTWTSGSGETQYF
TRBV27	TRBJ2-2	few	TRBD1	TGTGCCAGCAGAACCCGGGACAGGGTGAACACCGGGGAGCTGTTTTTT	CASRTRDRVNTGELFF
TRBV20-1	TRBJ1-1	many	.	TGCAGTGCTGGTATGAGGGCAGTCGGTGAAGCTTTCTTT	CSAGMRAVGEAFF
TRBV5-1	TRBJ2-7	.	.	TGCGCCAGCAGCTTGGCCCAGGTCAGGGCGAACGAGCAGTACTTC	CASSLAQVRANEQYF
TRBV2	TRBJ2-2	.	TRBD1	TGTGCCAGCATAGGGACAGGGAACACCGGGGAGCTGTTTTTT	CASIGTGNTGELFF